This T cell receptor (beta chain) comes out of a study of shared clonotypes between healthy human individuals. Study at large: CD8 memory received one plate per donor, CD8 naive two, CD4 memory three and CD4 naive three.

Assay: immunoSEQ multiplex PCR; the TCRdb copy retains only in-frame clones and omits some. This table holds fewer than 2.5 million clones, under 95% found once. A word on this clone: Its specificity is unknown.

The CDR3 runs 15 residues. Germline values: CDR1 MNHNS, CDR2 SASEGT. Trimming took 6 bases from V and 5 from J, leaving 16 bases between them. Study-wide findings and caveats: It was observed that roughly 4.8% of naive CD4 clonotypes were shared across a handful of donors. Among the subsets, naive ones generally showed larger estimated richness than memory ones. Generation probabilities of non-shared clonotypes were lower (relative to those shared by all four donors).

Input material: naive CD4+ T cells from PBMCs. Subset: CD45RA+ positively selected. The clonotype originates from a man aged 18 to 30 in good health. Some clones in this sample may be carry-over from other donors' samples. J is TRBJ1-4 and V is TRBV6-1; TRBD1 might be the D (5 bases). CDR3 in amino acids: CASSSGGAQNEKLFF. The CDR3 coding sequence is TGTGCCAGCAGCTCTGGAGGGGCTCAAAATGAAAAACTGTTTTTT.